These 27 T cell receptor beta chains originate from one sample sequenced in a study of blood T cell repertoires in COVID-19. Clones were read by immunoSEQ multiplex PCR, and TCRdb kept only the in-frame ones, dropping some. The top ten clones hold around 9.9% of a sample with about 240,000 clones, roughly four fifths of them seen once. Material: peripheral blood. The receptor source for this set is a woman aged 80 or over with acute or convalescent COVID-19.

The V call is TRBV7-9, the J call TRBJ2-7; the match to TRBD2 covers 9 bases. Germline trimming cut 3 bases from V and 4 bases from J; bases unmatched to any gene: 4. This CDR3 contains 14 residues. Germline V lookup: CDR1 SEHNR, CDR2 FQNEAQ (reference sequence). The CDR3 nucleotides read TGTGCCAGCAGCTTGGGGAGCGGGGGGTACGAGCAGTACTTC. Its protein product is CASSLGSGGYEQYF.

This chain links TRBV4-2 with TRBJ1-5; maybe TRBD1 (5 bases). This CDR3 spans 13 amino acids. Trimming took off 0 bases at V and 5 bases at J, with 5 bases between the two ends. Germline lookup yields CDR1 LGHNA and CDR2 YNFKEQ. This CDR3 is CASSQEGHQPQHF. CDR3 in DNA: TGTGCCAGCAGCCAAGAGGGGCATCAGCCCCAGCATTTT.

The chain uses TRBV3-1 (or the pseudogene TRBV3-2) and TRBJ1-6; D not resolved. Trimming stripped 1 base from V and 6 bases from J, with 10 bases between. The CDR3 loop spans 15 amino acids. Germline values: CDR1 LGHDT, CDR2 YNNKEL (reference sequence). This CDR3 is CASSQGSLTNSPLHF. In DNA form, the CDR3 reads TGTGCCAGCAGCCAAGGGTCACTAACTAATTCACCCCTCCACTTT.

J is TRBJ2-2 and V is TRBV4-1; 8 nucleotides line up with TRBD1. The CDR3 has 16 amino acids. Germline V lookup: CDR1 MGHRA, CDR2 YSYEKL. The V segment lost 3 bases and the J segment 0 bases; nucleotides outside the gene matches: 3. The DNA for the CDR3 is TGCGCCAGCAGCCAGCGACAGGGGCCGAACACCGGGGAGCTGTTTTTT. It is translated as CASSQRQGPNTGELFF.

The DNA of the CDR3 is TGTGCCAGCAGCCTACGGGACACACAACGAGGGGAAAAACTGTTTTTT. This sequence encodes CASSLRDTQRGEKLFF. The chain combines TRBV3-1 (or the pseudogene TRBV3-2) with TRBJ1-4; the D gene is possibly TRBD1 (6 bases). Trimming removed 4 bases from V and 8 bases from J, with 20 bases in between. Looked up from germline, CDR1 is LGHDT and CDR2 is YNNKEL (reference sequence). The CDR3 runs 16 residues.

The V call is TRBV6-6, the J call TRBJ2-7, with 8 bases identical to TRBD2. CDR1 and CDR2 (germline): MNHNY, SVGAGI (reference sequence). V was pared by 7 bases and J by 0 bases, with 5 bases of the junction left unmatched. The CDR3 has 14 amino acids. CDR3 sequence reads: CASTQRGPSYEQYF. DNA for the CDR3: TGTGCCAGCACGCAGCGGGGGCCCTCCTACGAGCAGTACTTC.

This chain's CDR3 is CASSLAGVNTEAFF. CDR3 nucleotides: TGTGCCAGCAGCTTAGCAGGGGTGAACACTGAAGCTTTCTTT. This chain links TRBV7-9 with TRBJ1-1; the D gene is possibly TRBD1 (5 bases). V was trimmed by 0 bases and J by 0 bases, leaving 5 bases between them. Looked up from germline, CDR1 is SEHNR and CDR2 is FQNEAQ (reference sequence). CDR3 size: 14 residues.

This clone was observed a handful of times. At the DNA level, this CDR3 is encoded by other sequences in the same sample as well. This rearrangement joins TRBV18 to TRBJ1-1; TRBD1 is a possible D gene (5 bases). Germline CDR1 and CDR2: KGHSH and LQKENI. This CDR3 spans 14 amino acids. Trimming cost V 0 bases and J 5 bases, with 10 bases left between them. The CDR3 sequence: CASSPPQGGTEAFF. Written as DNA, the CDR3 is TGTGCCAGCTCACCACCGCAGGGTGGGACTGAAGCTTTCTTT.

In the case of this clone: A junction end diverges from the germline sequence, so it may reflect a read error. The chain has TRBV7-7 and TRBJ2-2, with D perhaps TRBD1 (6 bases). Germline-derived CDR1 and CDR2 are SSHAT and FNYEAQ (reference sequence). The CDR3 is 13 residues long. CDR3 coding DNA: TGTGCTAGCAGCCACAGGGAAGCCGGGGAGCTGTTTTTT. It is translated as CASSHREAGELFF.

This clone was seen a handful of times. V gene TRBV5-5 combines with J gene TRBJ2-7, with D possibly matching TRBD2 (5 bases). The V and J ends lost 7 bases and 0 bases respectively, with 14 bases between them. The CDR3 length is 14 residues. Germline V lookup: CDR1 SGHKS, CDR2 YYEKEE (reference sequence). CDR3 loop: CASREGSSSYEQYF. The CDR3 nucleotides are TGTGCCAGCCGCGAGGGCAGCAGCTCCTACGAGCAGTACTTC.

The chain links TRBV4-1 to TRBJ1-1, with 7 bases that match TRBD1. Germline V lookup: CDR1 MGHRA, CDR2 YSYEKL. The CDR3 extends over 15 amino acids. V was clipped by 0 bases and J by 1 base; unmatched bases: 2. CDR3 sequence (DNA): TGCGCCAGCAGCCAAGAGGACAGGAGGAACACTGAAGCTTTCTTT. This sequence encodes CASSQEDRRNTEAFF.

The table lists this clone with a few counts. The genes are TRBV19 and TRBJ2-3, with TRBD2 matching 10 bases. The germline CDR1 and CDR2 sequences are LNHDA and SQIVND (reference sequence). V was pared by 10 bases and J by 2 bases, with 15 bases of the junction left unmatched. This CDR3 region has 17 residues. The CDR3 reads CATAPTASGGPTDTQYF. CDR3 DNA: TGTGCCACCGCCCCTACGGCTAGCGGGGGCCCCACAGATACGCAGTATTTT.

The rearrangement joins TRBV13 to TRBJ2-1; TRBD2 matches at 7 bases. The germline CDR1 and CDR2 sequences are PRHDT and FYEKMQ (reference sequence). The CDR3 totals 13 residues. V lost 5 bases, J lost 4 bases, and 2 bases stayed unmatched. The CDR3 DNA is TGTGCCAGCAGCCCAGCGGGGTACAATGAGCAGTTCTTC. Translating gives CASSPAGYNEQFF.

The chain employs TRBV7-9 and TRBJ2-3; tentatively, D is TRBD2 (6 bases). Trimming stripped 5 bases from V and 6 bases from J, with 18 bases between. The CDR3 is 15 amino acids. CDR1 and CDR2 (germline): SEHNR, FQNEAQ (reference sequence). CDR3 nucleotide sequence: TGTGCCAGCAGCGCCGGTGGCGGGCGGGGTGATACGCAGTATTTT. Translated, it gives CASSAGGGRGDTQYF. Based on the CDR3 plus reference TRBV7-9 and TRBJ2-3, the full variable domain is DTGVSQNPRHKITKRGQNVTFRCDPISEHNRLYWYRQTLGQGPEFLTYFQNEAQLEKSRLLSDRFSAERPKGSFSTLEIQRTEQGDSAMYLCASSAGGGRGDTQYFGPGTRLTVL.

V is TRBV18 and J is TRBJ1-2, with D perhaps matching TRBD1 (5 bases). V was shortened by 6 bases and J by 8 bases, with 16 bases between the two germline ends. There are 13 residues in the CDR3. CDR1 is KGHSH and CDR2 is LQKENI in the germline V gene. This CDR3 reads CASSLRREGGYTF. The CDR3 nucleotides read TGTGCCAGCTCCCTGCGCAGGGAAGGCGGCTACACCTTC.

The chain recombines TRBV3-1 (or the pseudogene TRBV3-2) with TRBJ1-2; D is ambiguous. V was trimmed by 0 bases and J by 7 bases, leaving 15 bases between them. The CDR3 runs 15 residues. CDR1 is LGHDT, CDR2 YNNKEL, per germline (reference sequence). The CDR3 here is CASSQDLGKRAGYTF. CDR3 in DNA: TGTGCCAGCAGCCAAGATCTGGGTAAGAGGGCTGGCTACACCTTC.

The CDR3, as DNA: TGTGCCACCGTTGAAGCTTTCTTT. Residues: CATVEAFF. The chain links TRBV12-3 or TRBV12-4 to TRBJ1-1, with D unresolved. This CDR3 contains 8 residues. Trimming removed 10 bases from V and 7 bases from J, with 4 bases in between.

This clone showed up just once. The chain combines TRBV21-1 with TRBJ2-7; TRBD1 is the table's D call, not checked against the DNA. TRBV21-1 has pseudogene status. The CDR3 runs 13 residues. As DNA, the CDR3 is TGTGCCAGCAGCACGCTGGACAGTTGCGAGCAGTACTTC. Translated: CASSTLDSCEQYF.

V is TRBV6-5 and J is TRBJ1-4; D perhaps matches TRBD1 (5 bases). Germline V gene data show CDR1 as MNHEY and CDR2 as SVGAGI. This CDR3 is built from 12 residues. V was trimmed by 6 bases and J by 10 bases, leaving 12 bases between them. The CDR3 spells CASSQTGGKLFF. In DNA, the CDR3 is TGTGCCAGCAGCCAAACGGGGGGAAAACTGTTTTTT.

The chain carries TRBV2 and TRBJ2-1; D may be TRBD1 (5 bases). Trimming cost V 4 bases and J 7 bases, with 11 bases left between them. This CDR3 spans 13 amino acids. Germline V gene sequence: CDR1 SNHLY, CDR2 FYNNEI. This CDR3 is CASSARAQNEQFF. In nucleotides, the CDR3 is TGTGCCAGCAGTGCCAGGGCGCAAAATGAGCAGTTCTTC.

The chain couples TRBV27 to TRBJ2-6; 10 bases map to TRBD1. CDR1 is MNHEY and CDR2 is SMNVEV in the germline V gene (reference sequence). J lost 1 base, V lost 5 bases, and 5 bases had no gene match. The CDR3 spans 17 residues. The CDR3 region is CASSAPGQGSGANVLTF. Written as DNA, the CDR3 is TGTGCCAGCAGTGCGCCGGGACAGGGGTCTGGGGCCAACGTCCTGACTTTC.

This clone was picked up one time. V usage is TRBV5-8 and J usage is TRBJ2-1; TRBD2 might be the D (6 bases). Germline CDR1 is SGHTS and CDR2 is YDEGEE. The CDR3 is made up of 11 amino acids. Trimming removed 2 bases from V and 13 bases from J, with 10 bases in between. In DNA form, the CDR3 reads TGTGCCAGCAGCTTCATAGCGGCCCAGTTCTTC. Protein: CASSFIAAQFF.

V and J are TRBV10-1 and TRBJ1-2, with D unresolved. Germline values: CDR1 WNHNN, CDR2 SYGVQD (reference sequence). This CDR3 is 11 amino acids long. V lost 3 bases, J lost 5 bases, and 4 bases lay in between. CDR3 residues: CASSDGYGYTF. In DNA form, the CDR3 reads TGCGCCAGCAGTGACGGTTATGGCTACACCTTC.

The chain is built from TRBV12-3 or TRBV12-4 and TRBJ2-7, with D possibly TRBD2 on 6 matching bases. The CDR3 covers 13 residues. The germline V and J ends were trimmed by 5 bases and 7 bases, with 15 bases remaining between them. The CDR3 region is CASSPGTPEEQYF. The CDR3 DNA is TGTGCCAGCAGTCCCGGGACTCCCGAGGAGCAGTACTTC.

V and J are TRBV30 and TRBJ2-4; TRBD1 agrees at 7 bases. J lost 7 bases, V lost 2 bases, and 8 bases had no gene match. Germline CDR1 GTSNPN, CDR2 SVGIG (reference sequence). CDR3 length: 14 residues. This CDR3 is CAWSRLQGLNIQYF. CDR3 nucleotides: TGTGCCTGGAGTCGATTACAGGGGTTGAACATTCAGTACTTC. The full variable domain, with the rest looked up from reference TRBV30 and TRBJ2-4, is SQTIHQWPATLVQPVGSPLSLECTVEGTSNPNLYWYRQAAGRGLQLLFYSVGIGQISSEVPQNLSASRPQDRQFILSSKKLLLSDSGFYLCAWSRLQGLNIQYFGAGTRLSVL.

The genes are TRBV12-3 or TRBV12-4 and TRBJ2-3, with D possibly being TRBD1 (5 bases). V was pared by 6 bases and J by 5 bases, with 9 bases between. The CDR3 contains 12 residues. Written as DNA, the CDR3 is TGTGCCAGCAGCCTCACAGGAGATACGCAGTATTTT. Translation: CASSLTGDTQYF.

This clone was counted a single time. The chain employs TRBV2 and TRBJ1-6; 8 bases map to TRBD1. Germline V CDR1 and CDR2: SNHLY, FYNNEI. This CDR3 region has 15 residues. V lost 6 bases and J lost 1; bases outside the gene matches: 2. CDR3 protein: CASRQGASYNSPLHF. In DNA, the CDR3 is TGTGCCAGCAGGCAGGGGGCTTCCTATAATTCACCCCTCCACTTT.